Listed below are T cell receptor beta chains from one sample, sequenced in a study of blood T cell repertoires in COVID-19. The repertoire was sequenced with immunoSEQ multiplex PCR; TCRdb's copy has only in-frame clones and lacks some. In the table there are about 200,000 clones, more than 65% of which are singletons. Sequencing used peripheral blood. These receptors were taken from a human donor in a cohort sampled during active COVID-19. CDR3s leave out the opening cysteine and the closing phenylalanine or tryptophan.

V gene: TRBV14; CDR3 protein: ASSQVGGGIGELF
V gene: TRBV5-1; CDR3 protein: ASSLDLTTGPDTQY
V gene: TRBV20-1; CDR3 protein: SASQPGNEQF
V gene: TRBV10-2; CDR3 protein: ASSDLSGTSYNEQF
V gene: TRBV2; CDR3 protein: ASSPRAGLEETQY
V gene: TRBV18; CDR3 protein: ASSPGGRAYNEQF
V gene: TRBV4-1; CDR3 protein: ASSQGTVNTGELF
V gene: TRBV29-1; CDR3 protein: SVRVNYGYT
V gene: TRBV5-1; CDR3 protein: ASSPGRLIRDEQF
V gene: TRBV28; CDR3 protein: ASSFDGGAEITEAF
V gene: TRBV6-5; CDR3 protein: ATGEPAYEQY
V gene: TRBV24-1; CDR3 protein: ATSAGPEGLNYGYT
V gene: TRBV28; CDR3 protein: ASRASGIVQY
V gene: TRBV19; CDR3 protein: ASSEYNEQF
V gene: TRBV5-5; CDR3 protein: ASSPSGLVGTNTGELF
V gene: TRBV7-8; CDR3 protein: ASSLPGLAGGSSYEQY
V gene: TRBV27; CDR3 protein: ASSLSGSGGYT
V gene: TRBV10-1; CDR3 protein: ASSDGGGQYEQY
V gene: TRBV27; CDR3 protein: ASSRDRVGYEQY